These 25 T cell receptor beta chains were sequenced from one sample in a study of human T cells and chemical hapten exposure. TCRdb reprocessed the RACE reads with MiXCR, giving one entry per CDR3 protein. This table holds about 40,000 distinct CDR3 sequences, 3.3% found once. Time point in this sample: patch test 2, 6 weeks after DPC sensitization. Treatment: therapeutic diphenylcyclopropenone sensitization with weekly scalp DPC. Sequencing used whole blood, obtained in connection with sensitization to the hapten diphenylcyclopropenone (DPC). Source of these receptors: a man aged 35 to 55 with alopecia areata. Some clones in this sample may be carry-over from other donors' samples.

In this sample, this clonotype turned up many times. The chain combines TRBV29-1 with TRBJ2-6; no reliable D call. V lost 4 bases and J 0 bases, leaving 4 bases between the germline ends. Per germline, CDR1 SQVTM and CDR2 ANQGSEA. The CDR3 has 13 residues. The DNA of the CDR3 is TGCAGCGTTGCTTACTCTGGGGCCAACGTCCTGACTTTC. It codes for CSVAYSGANVLTF.

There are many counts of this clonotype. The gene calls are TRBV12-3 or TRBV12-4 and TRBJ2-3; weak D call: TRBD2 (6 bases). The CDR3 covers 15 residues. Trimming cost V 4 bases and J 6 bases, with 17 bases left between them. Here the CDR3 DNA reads TGTGCCAGCAGTTCCCGAGTGGGACTTTCGGATACGCAGTATTTT. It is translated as CASSSRVGLSDTQYF.

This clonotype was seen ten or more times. CDR3 loop: CASSGEQQTDTQYF. As DNA, the CDR3 is TGCGCCAGCAGTGGGGAACAGCAAACAGATACGCAGTATTTT. This chain joins TRBV5-1 and TRBJ2-3; D is unresolved. The germline V gene has CDR1 SGHRS and CDR2 YFSETQ. This CDR3 is built from 14 residues. Trimming shortened V by 5 bases and J by 3 bases, and 13 bases separated the two germline ends.

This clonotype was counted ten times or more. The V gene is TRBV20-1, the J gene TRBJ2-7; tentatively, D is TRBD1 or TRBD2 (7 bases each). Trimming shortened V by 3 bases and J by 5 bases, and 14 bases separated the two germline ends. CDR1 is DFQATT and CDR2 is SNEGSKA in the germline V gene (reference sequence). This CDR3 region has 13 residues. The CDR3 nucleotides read TGCAGTGCTAGTTGGCAGGGGGGGAACGAGCAGTACTTC. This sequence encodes CSASWQGGNEQYF.

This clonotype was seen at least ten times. The CDR3 loop is CASSSGQVTSGANVLTF. CDR3 DNA: TGCGCCAGCAGCTCAGGACAGGTTACCTCTGGGGCCAACGTCCTGACTTTC. This chain uses TRBV5-1 with TRBJ2-6, with TRBD1 matching 7 bases. Germline-derived CDR1 and CDR2 are SGHRS and YFSETQ. This CDR3 has 17 residues. V was pared by 3 bases and J by 0 bases, with 6 bases of the junction left unmatched. Based on the CDR3 plus reference TRBV5-1 and TRBJ2-6, the full variable domain is KAGVTQTPRYLIKTRGQQVTLSCSPISGHRSVSWYQQTPGQGLQFLFEYFSETQRNKGNFPGRFSGRQFSNSRSEMNVSTLELGDSALYLCASSSGQVTSGANVLTFGAGSRLTVL.

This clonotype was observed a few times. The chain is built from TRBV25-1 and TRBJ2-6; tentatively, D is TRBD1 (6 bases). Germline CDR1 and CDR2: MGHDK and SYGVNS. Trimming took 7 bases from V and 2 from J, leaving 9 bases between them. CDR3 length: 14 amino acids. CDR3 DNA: TGTGCCAGCACAGGGGCAGCTGGGGCCAACGTCCTGACTTTC. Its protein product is CASTGAAGANVLTF.

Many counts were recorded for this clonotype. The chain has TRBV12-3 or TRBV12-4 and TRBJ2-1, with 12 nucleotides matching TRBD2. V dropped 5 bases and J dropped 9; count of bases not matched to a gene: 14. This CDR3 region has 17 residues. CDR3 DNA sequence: TGTGCCAGCAGTCTCCGATCGACTAGCGGGAGATCGGGTGAGCAGTTCTTC. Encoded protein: CASSLRSTSGRSGEQFF.

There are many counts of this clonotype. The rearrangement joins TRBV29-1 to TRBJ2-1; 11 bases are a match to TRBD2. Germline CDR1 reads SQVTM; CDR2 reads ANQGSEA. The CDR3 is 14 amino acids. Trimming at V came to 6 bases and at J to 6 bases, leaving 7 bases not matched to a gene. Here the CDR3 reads CSVELAGVGNEQFF. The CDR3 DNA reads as TGCAGCGTAGAACTAGCGGGAGTTGGCAATGAGCAGTTCTTC.

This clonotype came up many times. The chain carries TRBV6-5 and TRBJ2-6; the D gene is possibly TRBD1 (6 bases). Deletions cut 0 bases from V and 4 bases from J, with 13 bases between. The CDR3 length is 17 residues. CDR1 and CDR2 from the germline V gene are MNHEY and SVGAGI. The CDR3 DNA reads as TGTGCCAGCAGTTACTCCGCGCAGGGGCCAGGGGCCAACGTCCTGACTTTC. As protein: CASSYSAQGPGANVLTF.

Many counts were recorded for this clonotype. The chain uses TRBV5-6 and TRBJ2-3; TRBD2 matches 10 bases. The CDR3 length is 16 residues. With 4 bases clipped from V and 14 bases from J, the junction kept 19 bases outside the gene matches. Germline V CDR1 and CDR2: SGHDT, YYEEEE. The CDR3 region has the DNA TGTGCCAGCAGCGTCGTCAGGCTAGCGGGAGTGGTCCCGAGGTATTTT. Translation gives CASSVVRLAGVVPRYF.

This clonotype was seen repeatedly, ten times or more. CDR3 region: CSARDFTSAHEQYF. In DNA form, the CDR3 reads TGCAGTGCTAGAGATTTCACTAGTGCGCACGAGCAGTACTTC. J is TRBJ2-7 and V is TRBV20-1; a possible D gene is TRBD2 (5 bases). The V end lost 0 bases, the J end lost 5 bases, and 14 bases lay between the germline ends. There are 14 residues in the CDR3. Germline V CDR1 and CDR2: DFQATT, SNEGSKA (reference sequence).

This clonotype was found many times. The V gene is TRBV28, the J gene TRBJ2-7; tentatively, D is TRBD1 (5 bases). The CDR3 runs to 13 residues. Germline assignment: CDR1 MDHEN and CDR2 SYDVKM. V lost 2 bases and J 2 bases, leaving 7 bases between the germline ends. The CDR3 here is CASSLPGTYEQYF. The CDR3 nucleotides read TGTGCCAGCAGTTTACCAGGGACCTACGAGCAGTACTTC.

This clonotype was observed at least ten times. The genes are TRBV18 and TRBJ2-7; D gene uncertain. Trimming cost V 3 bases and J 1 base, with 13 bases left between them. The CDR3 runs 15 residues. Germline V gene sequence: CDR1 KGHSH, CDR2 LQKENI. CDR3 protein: CASSPGAMTSYEQYF. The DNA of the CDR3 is TGTGCCAGCTCACCCGGAGCCATGACTTCCTACGAGCAGTACTTC.

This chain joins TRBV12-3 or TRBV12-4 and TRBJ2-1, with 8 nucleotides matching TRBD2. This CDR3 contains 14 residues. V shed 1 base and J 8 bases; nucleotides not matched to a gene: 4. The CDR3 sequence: CASSLGTSRDEQFF. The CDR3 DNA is TGTGCCAGCAGTTTAGGGACTAGCCGGGATGAGCAGTTCTTC.

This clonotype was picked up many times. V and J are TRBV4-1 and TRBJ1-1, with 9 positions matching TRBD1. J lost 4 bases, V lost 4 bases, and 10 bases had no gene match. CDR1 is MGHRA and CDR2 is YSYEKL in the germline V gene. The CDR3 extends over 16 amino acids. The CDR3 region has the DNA TGCGCCAGCAGCCGGGACAGGGTTAGAAGGGGCACTGAAGCTTTCTTT. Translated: CASSRDRVRRGTEAFF.

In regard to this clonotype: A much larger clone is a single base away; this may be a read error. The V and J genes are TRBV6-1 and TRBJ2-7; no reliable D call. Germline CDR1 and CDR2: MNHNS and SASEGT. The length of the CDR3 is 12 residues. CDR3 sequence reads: CASNENRDEQYF. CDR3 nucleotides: TGTGCCAGCAATGAAAATAGGGACGAGCAGTACTTC.

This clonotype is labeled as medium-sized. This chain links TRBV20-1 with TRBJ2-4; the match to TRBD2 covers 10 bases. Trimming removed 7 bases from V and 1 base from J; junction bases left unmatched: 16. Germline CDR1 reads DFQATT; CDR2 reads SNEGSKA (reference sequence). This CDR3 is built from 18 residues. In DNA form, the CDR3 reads TGCAGTGTTTCAGGGCTAGCGGGAGAAGGGAAGGCCAAAAACATTCAGTACTTC. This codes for CSVSGLAGEGKAKNIQYF.

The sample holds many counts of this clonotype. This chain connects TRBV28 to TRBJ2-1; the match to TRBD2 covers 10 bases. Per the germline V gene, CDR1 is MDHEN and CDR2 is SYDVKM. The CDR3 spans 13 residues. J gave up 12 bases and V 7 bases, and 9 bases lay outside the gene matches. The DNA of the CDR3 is TGTGCCAGCACCAACCTAGCGGGAGTCTTGCAGTTCTTC. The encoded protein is CASTNLAGVLQFF.

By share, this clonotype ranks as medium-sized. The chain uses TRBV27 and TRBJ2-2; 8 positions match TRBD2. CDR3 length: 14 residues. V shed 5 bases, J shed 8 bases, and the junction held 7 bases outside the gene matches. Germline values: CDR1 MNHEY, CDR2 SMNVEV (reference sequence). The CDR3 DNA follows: TGTGCCAGCAGTCATTGGACTAGCATGGGGGAGCTGTTTTTT. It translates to CASSHWTSMGELFF.

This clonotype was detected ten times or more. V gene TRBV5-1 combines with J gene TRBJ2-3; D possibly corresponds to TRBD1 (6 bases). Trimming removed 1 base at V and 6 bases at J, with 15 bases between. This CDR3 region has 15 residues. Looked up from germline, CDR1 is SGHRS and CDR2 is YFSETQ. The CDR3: CASSLRGTFSDTQYF. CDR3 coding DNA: TGCGCCAGCAGCTTGAGGGGGACATTCTCCGATACGCAGTATTTT.

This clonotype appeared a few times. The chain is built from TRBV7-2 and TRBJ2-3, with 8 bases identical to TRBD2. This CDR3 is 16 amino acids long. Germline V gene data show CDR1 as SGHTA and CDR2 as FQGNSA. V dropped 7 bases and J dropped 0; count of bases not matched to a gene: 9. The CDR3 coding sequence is TGTGCCAGCACCCCCTGGGCGGGAGGAAGCACAGATACGCAGTATTTT. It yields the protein CASTPWAGGSTDTQYF.

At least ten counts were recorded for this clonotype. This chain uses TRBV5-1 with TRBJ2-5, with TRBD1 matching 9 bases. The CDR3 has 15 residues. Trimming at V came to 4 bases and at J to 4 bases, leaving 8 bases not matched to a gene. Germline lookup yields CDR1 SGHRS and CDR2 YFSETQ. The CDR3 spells CASSPPGQGGETQYF. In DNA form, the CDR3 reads TGCGCCAGCAGCCCACCGGGACAGGGAGGAGAGACCCAGTACTTC.

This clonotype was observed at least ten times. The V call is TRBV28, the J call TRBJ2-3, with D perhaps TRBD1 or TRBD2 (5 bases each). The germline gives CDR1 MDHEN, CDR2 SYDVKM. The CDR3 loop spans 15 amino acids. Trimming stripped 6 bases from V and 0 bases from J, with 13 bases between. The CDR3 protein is CASRAPGPSTDTQYF. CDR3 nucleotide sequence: TGTGCCAGCAGGGCGCCGGGACCGAGCACAGATACGCAGTATTTT.

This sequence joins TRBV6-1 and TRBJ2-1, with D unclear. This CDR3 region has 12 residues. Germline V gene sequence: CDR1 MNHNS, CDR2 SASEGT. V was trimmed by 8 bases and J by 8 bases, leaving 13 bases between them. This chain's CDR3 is CASEGIGDEQFF. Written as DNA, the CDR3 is TGTGCCAGCGAAGGCATCGGAGATGAGCAGTTCTTC.

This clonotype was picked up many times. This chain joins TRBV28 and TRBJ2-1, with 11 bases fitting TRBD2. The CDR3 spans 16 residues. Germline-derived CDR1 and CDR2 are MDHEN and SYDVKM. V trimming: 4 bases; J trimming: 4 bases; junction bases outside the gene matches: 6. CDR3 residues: CASSSPGTSGYNEQFF. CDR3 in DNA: TGTGCCAGCAGTTCGCCCGGGACTAGCGGATACAATGAGCAGTTCTTC.